This T cell receptor beta chain emerged from a study of T-cell memory formation after mild COVID-19. TCRdb processed the 5' RACE reads anew with MiXCR; each CDR3 protein has one entry. The repertoire holds about 400,000 distinct CDR3 sequences, with 20% to 25% as singletons. In this sample, this clonotype turned up many times. The antigen is unknown. Trimming pared 3 bases from V and 6 bases from J, leaving 12 bases between. The CDR3 extends over 13 amino acids. Study findings and constraints: Later expanders leaned CD4+, whereas clones that contracted between day 15 and 85 were balanced CD4/CD8.

The TCR sequence derives from an adult woman who had mild COVID-19 (a few samples of this study predate the infection). Cell type and time point are not known. Sequencing input: PBMCs or a T cell subset sorted from them (not recorded which). The chain employs TRBV12-3 or TRBV12-4 and TRBJ2-7; D gene unclear. The DNA for the CDR3 is TGTGCCAGCAGTTTTCCAGGTCGTGGCGAGCAGTACTTC. It specifies CASSFPGRGEQYF.